The clone carrying this T cell receptor beta chain occurred once. This sample is drawn from a study of T cell responses to AZD1222 COVID-19 vaccine. Germline trimming cut 4 bases from V and 4 bases from J; bases unmatched to any gene: 9. This CDR3 has 16 residues. Per the germline V gene, CDR1 is SGHKS and CDR2 is YYEKEE (reference sequence). Data came from immunoSEQ multiplex PCR; TCRdb stores just in-frame clones and leaves some out. Of 150,000 to 200,000 clones listed, under 95% were seen once; the top ten hold roughly 0.98%. The material was peripheral blood, obtained on day 0 of AZD1222 vaccination. The TCR was taken from an adult in good health. The rearrangement links TRBV5-5 to TRBJ2-1; 9 nucleotides line up with TRBD2. DNA of the CDR3: TGTGCCAGCAGCCTATCAGGGACTAGCAGATACAATGAGCAGTTCTTC. It yields the protein CASSLSGTSRYNEQFF.